The present TCR beta chain was sequenced within a study of CD8 T cells in ankylosing spondylitis. Broader study findings: One TCR beta motif, made up of 7 or 8 highly homologous variants, appeared characteristic of ankylosing spondylitis blood. Earlier authors reported some of these motif variants in reactive arthritis synovial fluid and blood.

Trimming took 2 bases from V and 1 from J, leaving 8 bases between them. Looked up from germline, CDR1 is SGHTA and CDR2 is FQGNSA. CDR3 length: 14 residues. This clonotype was counted between two and nine times. Antigen specificity is unknown. MiXCR was run by TCRdb on the 5' RACE reads, yielding one entry per CDR3 protein. Seen here are hundreds of thousands of distinct CDR3 sequences, more than 25% observed once, and the top ten hold approximately 1%. Sequencing input: blood, either unsorted or a sorted T cell fraction (not recorded which). This clonotype originated in a male donor with ankylosing spondylitis. V usage is TRBV7-2 and J usage is TRBJ2-5, with unresolved D. The CDR3 is CASSLKALQETQYF. CDR3 nucleotides: TGTGCCAGCAGCTTAAAGGCGCTCCAAGAGACCCAGTACTTC. The full variable domain, completed using reference TRBV7-2 and TRBJ2-5, is GAGVSQSPSNKVTEKGKDVELRCDPISGHTALYWYRQSLGQGLEFLIYFQGNSAPDKSGLPSDRFSAERTGGSVSTLTIQRTQQEDSAVYLCASSLKALQETQYFGPGTRLLVL.